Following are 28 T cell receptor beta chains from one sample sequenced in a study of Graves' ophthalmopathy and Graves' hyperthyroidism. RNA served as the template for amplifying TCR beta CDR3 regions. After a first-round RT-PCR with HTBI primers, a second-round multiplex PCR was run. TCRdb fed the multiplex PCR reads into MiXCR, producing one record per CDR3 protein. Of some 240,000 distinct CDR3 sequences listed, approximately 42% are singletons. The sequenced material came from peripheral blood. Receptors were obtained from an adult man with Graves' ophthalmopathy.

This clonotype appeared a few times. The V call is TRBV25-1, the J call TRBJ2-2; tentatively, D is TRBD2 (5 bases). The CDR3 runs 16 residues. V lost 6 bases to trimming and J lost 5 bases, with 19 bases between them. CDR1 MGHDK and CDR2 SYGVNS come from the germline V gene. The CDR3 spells CASRDPTGGNTGELFF. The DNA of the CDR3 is TGTGCCAGCAGAGATCCTACCGGAGGCAATACCGGGGAGCTGTTTTTT.

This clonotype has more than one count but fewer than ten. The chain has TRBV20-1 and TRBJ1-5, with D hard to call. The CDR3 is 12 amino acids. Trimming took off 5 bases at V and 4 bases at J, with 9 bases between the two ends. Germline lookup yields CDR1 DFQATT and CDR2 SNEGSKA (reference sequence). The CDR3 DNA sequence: TGCAGTGCTGCAGTGTATAATCAGCCCCAGCATTTT. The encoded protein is CSAAVYNQPQHF.

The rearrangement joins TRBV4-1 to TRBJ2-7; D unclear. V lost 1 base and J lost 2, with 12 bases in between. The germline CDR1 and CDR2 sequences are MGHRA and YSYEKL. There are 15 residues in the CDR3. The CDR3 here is CASSQVTADTYEQYF. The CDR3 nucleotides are TGCGCCAGCAGCCAAGTGACGGCAGATACCTACGAGCAGTACTTC.

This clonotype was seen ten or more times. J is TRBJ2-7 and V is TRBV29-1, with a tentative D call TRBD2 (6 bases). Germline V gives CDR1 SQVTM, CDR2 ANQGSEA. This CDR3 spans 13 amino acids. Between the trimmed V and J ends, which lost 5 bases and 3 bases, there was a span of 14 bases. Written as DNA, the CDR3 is TGCAGCGTTATGGGACTTGCCCTCTACGAGCAGTACTTC. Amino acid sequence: CSVMGLALYEQYF.

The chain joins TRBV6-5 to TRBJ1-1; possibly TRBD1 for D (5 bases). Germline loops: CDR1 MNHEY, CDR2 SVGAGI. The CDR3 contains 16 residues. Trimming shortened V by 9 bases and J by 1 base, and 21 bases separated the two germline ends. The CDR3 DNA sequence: TGTGCCAGTCCCGGGGGTACCCGTCTGAAGAACACTGAAGCTTTCTTT. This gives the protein CASPGGTRLKNTEAFF.

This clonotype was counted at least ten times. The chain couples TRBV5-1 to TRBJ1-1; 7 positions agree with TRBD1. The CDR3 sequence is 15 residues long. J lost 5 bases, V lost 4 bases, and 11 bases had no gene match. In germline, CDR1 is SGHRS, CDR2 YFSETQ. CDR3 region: CASSRDRQGITEAFF. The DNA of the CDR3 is TGCGCCAGCAGCCGAGATAGACAGGGAATAACTGAAGCTTTCTTT.

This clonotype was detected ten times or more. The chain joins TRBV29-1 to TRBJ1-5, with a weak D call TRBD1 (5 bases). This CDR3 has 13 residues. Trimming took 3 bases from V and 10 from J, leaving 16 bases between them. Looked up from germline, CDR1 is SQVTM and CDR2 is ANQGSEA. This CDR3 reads CSVEAGSGGPQHF. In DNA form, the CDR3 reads TGCAGCGTTGAGGCGGGATCGGGGGGACCCCAGCATTTT.

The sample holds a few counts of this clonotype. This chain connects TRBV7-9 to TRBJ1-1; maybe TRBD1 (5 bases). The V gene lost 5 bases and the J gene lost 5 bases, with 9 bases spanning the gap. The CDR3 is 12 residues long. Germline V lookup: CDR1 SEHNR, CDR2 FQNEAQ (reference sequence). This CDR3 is CASSPRATEAFF. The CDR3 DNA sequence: TGTGCCAGCAGCCCCAGGGCTACTGAAGCTTTCTTT.

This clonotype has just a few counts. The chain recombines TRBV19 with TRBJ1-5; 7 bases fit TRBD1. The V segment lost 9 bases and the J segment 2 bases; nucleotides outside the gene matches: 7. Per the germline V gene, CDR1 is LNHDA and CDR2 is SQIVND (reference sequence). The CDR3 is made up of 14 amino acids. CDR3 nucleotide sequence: TGTGCCAGCAAAGACAGGGACGGCAATCAGCCCCAGCATTTT. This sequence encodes CASKDRDGNQPQHF.

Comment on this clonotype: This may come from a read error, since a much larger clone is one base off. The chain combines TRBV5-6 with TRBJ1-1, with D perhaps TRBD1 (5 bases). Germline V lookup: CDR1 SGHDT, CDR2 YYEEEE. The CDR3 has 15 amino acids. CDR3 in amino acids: CVSSLGRQLNTEAFF. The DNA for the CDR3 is TGTGTCAGCAGCTTGGGGAGACAGCTAAACACTGAAGCTTTCTTT.

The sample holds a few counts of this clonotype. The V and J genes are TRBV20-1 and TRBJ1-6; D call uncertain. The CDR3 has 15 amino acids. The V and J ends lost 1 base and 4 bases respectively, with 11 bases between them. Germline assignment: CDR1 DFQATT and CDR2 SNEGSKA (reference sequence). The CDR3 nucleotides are TGCAGTGCTAGAGTGTGGGAAGGTTATAATTCACCCCTCCACTTT. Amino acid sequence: CSARVWEGYNSPLHF.

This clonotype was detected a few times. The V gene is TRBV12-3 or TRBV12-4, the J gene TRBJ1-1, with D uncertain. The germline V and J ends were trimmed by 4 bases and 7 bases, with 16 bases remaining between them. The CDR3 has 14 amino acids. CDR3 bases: TGTGCCAGCAGTTCCACCGTGGGGATAGGTGAAGCTTTCTTT. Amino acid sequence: CASSSTVGIGEAFF.

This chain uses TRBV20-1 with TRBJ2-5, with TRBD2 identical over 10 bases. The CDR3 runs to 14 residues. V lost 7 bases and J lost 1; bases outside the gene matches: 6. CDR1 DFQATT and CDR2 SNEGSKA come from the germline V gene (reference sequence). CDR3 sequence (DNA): TGCAGTGTCTTAGCGGGGGGCTTCCAAGAGACCCAGTACTTC. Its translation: CSVLAGGFQETQYF.

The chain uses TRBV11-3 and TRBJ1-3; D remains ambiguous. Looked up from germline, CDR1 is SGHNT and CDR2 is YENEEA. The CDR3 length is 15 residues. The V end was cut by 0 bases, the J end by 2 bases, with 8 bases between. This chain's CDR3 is CASSLDQVPGNTIYF. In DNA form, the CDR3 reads TGTGCCAGCAGCTTAGATCAAGTCCCTGGAAACACCATATATTTT.

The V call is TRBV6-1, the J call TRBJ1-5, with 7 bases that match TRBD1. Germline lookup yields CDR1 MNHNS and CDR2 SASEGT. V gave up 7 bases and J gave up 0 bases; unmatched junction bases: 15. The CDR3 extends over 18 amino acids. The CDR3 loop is CASKRTGRGGNSNQPQHF. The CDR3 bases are TGTGCCAGCAAGAGGACAGGCCGGGGAGGTAATAGCAATCAGCCCCAGCATTTT.

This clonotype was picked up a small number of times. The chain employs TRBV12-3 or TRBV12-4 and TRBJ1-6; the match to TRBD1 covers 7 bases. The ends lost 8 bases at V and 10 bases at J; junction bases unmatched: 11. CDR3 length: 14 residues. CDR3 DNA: TGTGCCAGCCAAATTAGACAGGGATACTCACCCCTCCACTTT. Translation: CASQIRQGYSPLHF.

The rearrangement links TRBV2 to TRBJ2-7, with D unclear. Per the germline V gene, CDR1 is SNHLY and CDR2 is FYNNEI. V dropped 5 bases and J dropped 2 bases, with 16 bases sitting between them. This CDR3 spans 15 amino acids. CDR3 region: CASSSLPLGAYEQYF. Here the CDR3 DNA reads TGTGCCAGCAGTTCCTTACCTTTAGGAGCCTACGAGCAGTACTTC.

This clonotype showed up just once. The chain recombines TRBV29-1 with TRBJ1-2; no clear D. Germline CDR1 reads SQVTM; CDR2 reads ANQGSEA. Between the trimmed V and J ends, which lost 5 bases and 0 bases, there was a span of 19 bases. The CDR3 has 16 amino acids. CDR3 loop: CSVPGRPDLANYGYTF. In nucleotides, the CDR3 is TGCAGCGTTCCCGGCAGGCCGGACCTAGCTAACTATGGCTACACCTTC.

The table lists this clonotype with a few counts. CDR3 in amino acids: CATSETGTSGGAETQYF. Written as DNA, the CDR3 is TGTGCCACCAGTGAAACCGGGACTAGCGGGGGGGCAGAGACCCAGTACTTC. The chain employs TRBV24-1 and TRBJ2-5, with 16 bases fitting TRBD2. CDR1 KGHDR and CDR2 SFDVKD come from the germline V gene. The CDR3 spans 17 residues. Losses at the gene ends were 4 bases for V and 4 bases for J; bases not matched to a gene: 5.

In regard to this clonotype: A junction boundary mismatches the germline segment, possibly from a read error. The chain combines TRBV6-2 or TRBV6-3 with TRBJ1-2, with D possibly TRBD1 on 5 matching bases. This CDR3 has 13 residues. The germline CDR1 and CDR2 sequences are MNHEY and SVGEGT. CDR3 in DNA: TGTGCCAGCAGTTACTCCCCCCCCGGGCAGGGCGACTTC. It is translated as CASSYSPPGQGDF.

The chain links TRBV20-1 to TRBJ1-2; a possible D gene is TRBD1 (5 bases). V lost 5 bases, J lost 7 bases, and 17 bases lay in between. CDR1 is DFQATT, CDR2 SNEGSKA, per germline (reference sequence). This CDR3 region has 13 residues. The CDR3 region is CSAPGDGVVGYTF. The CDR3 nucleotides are TGCAGTGCTCCCGGGGACGGGGTGGTTGGCTACACCTTC.

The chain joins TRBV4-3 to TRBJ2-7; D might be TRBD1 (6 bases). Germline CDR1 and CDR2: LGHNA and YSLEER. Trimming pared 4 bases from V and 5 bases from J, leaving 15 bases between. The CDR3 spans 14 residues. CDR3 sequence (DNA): TGCGCCAGCAGCCTAGGCAGGGGCTTCGACGAGCAGTACTTC. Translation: CASSLGRGFDEQYF.

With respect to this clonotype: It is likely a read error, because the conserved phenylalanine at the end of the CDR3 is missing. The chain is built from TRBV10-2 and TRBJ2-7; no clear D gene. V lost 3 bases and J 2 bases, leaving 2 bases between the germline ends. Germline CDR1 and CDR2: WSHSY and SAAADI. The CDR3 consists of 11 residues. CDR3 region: CASSEAYEQYL. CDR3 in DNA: TGCGCCAGCAGTGAAGCCTACGAGCAGTACCTC.

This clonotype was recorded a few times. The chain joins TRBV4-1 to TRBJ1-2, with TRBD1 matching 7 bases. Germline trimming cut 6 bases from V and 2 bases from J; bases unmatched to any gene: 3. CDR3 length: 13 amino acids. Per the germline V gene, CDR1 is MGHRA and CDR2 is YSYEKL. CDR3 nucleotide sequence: TGCGCCAGCAGACCACAGGGGAACTATGGCTACACCTTC. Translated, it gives CASRPQGNYGYTF.

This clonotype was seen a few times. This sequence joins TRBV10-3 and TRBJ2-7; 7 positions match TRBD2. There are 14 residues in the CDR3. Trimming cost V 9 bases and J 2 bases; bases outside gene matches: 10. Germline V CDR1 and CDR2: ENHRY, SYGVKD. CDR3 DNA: TGTGCCATACCCGGGGCTAGCGGTACCTACGAGCAGTACTTC. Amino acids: CAIPGASGTYEQYF.

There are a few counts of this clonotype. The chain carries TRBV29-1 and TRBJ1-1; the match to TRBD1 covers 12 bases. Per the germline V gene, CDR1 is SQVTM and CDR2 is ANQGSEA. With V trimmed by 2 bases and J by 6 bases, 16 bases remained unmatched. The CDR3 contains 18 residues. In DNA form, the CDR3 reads TGCAGCGTTGAACGCCCTAAAGGGACAGGGGGCAGAGCAGCTGAAGCTTTCTTT. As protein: CSVERPKGTGGRAAEAFF.

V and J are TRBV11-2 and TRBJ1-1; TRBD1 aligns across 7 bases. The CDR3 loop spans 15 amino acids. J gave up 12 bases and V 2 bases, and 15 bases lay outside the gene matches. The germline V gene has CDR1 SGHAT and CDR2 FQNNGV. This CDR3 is CASSLPYRGGKSTFF. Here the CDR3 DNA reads TGTGCCAGCAGCTTACCCTACAGGGGCGGCAAGTCAACTTTCTTT. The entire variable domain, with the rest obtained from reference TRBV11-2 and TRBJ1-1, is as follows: EAGVAQSPRYKIIEKRQSVAFWCNPISGHATLYWYQQILGQGPKLLIQFQNNGVVDDSQLPKDRFSAERLKGVDSTLKIQPAKLEDSAVYLCASSLPYRGGKSTFFGQGTRLTVV.

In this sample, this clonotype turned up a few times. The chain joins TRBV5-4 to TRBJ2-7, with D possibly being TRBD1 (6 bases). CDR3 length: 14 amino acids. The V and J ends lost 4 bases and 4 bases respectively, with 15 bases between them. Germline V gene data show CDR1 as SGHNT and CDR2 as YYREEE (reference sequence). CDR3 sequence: CASSPGQKDYEQYF. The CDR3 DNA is TGTGCCAGCAGCCCCGGACAGAAAGATTACGAGCAGTACTTC.